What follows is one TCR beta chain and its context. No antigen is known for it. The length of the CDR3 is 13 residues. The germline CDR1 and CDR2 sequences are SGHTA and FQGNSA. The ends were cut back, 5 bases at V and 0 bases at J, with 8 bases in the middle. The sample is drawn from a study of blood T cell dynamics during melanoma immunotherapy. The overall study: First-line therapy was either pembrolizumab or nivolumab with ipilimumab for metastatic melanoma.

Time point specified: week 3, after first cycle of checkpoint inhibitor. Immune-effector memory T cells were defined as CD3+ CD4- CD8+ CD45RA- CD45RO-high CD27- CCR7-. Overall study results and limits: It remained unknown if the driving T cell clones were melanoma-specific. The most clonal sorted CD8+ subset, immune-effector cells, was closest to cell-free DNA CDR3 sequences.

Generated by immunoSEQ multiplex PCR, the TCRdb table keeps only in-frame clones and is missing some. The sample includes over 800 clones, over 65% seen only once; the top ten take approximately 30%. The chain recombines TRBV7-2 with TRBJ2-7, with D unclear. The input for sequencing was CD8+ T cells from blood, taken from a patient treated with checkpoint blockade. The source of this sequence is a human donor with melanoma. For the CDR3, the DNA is TGTGCCAGCAGCACCTTTAGCTCCTACGAGCAGTACTTC. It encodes CASSTFSSYEQYF.